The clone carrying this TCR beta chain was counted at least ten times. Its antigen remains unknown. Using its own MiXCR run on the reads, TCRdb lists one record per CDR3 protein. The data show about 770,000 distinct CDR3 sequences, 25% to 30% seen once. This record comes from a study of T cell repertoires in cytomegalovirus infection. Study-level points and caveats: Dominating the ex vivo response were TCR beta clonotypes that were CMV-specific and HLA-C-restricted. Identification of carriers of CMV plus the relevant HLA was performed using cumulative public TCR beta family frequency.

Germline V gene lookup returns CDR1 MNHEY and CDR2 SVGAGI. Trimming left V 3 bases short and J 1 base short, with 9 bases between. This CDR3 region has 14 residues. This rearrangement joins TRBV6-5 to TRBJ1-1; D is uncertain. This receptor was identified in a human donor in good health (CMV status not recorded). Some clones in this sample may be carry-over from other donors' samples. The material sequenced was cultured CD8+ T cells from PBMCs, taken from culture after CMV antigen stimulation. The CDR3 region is CASSYSQQNTEAFF. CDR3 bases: TGTGCCAGCAGTTATTCGCAGCAGAACACTGAAGCTTTCTTT.